This entry concerns a single TCR beta chain. TCRdb used MiXCR to reprocess the 5' RACE reads, holding one entry per CDR3 protein. The table lists fewer than 150,000 distinct CDR3 sequences, about 6% of them singletons. This specimen belongs to a study of T-cell memory formation after mild COVID-19. Trimming removed 8 bases from V and 5 bases from J, with 9 bases in between. CDR3 length: 11 residues. Germline V CDR1 and CDR2: MNHEY, SVGAGI. The receptor was isolated from an adult woman who had mild COVID-19 (a few samples of this study predate the infection). Cell type and time point are not known. The specimen sequenced was PBMCs or a T cell subset sorted from them (not recorded which). The chain uses TRBV6-5 and TRBJ2-5; D uncertain. Here the CDR3 DNA reads TGTGCCAGCGGGCCTTGGGAGACCCAGTACTTC. Translating it yields CASGPWETQYF.